This is a list of T cell receptor beta chains from one sample in a study of T cells in localized non-small cell lung cancer. Method: immunoSEQ multiplex PCR; TCRdb's copy keeps in-frame clones and lacks some. Of 18,000 or so clones in the sample, about nine tenths were seen once. This specimen was peripheral blood, taken before any cancer treatment. These receptors all come from a man between 40 and 70 years old with stage I lung adenocarcinoma. The CDR3 runs from the conserved cysteine through the conserved F or W. D genes are given only for firm matches. A row's size may be missing; if present it is once, few, many or a size class.

j_gene	abundance	v_gene	d_gene	CDR3aa	CDR3nt
TRBJ2-7	NA	TRBV18	TRBD1	CASSPGTGVEQYF	TGTGCCAGCTCACCAGGGACAGGGGTCGAGCAGTACTTC
TRBJ2-3	NA	TRBV5-1	NA	CASSLGMGGTDTQYF	TGCGCCAGCAGCTTGGGCATGGGGGGCACAGATACGCAGTATTTT
TRBJ2-1	NA	TRBV4-1	NA	CASSLETSSSYNEQFF	TGCGCCAGCAGCTTAGAGACATCGAGCTCCTACAATGAGCAGTTCTTC
TRBJ2-7	NA	TRBV9	NA	CASSVAPDSYEQYF	TGTGCCAGCAGCGTAGCCCCAGACAGCTACGAGCAGTACTTC
TRBJ1-6	NA	TRBV5-4	NA	CASSLGQLYSPLHF	TGTGCCAGCAGCTTGGGACAGCTCTATTCACCCCTCCACTTT
TRBJ1-6	NA	TRBV5-4	NA	CASSLAGGPYNSPLHF	TGTGCCAGCAGCTTGGCTGGAGGGCCCTATAATTCACCCCTCCACTTT
TRBJ2-6	NA	TRBV7-9	TRBD1	CASSHDRAGANVLTF	TGTGCCAGCAGCCATGACAGGGCTGGGGCCAACGTCCTGACTTTC
TRBJ1-1	few	TRBV7-9	NA	CASYKAGNTEAFF	TGTGCCAGTTATAAAGCGGGTAACACTGAAGCTTTCTTT
TRBJ2-5	NA	TRBV6-4	NA	CASSDSRKTQYF	TGTGCCAGCAGTGACTCCAGGAAGACCCAGTACTTC
TRBJ1-5	NA	TRBV28	TRBD1	CASGLTGARNQPQHF	TGTGCCAGCGGGTTAACAGGGGCTCGGAATCAGCCCCAGCATTTT
TRBJ2-1	NA	TRBV7-8	TRBD2	CASRSAGGYNEQFF	TGTGCCAGCAGATCAGCGGGAGGATACAATGAGCAGTTCTTC
TRBJ1-1	NA	TRBV28	NA	CASSLGRAMSAEAFF	TGTGCCAGCAGTTTAGGGAGGGCGATGAGCGCTGAAGCTTTCTTT
TRBJ1-3	NA	TRBV12-5	NA	CASGLAGSGNTIYF	TGTGCTAGTGGTTTGGCCGGAAGTGGAAACACCATATATTTT
TRBJ1-1	NA	TRBV6-5	NA	CASSYQGYTEAFF	TGTGCCAGCAGTTACCAAGGTTACACTGAAGCTTTCTTT
TRBJ1-2	NA	TRBV2	TRBD1	CASSSTGAGYGYTF	TGTGCCAGCAGTTCGACAGGGGCTGGCTATGGCTACACCTTC
TRBJ2-4	NA	TRBV7-9	NA	CASSLDPENIQYF	TGTGCCAGCAGCTTAGATCCCGAAAACATTCAGTACTTC
TRBJ1-5	NA	TRBV28	TRBD1	CASRSGQGGQPQHF	TGTGCCAGCAGATCGGGACAGGGTGGTCAGCCCCAGCATTTT
TRBJ2-6	NA	TRBV6-6	NA	CASAPGANVLTF	TGTGCCAGCGCCCCCGGGGCCAACGTCCTGACTTTC
TRBJ2-7	few	TRBV6-6	NA	CASSYGSYYEQYF	TGTGCCAGCAGTTACGGAAGTTACTACGAGCAGTACTTC
TRBJ1-1	few	TRBV28	NA	CASKSGTEAFF	TGTGCCAGCAAATCCGGCACTGAAGCTTTCTTT
TRBJ2-3	NA	TRBV14	TRBD2	CASSFPGLASTDTQYF	TGTGCCAGCAGCTTTCCGGGACTAGCGAGCACAGATACGCAGTATTTT
TRBJ2-3	NA	TRBV2	TRBD2	CASQSGELTDTQYF	TGTGCCAGCCAAAGCGGGGAACTGACAGATACGCAGTATTTT
TRBJ1-1	once	TRBV7-9	NA	CASSLWGTEAFF	TGTGCCAGCAGCCTATGGGGGACTGAAGCTTTCTTT
TRBJ1-1	NA	TRBV19	NA	CASSIGGPEAFF	TGTGCCAGTAGTATAGGAGGACCTGAAGCTTTCTTT
TRBJ2-3	few	TRBV7-2	TRBD1	CASSSLWDRGSDTQYF	TGTGCCAGCAGCTCCCTCTGGGACAGGGGTTCAGATACGCAGTATTTT
TRBJ2-3	NA	TRBV5-1	NA	CASSLFGGQDTQYF	TGCGCCAGCAGCTTGTTTGGGGGTCAAGATACGCAGTATTTT
TRBJ1-1	NA	TRBV19	NA	CASRYSGTVNTEAFF	TGTGCCAGTAGATACTCCGGGACGGTAAACACTGAAGCTTTCTTT
TRBJ2-7	once	TRBV25-1	TRBD2	CASSTSSGVPYEQYF	TGTGCCAGCAGTACGAGTAGCGGGGTGCCCTACGAGCAGTACTTC
TRBJ2-7	NA	TRBV23-1	NA	CASSPNLTGQILHSYEQYF	TGCGCCAGCAGTCCAAACCTGACCGGGCAAATCCTTCACTCCTACGAGCAGTACTTC
TRBJ2-2	NA	TRBV7-7	NA	CASSLNVGTGELFF	TGTGCTAGCAGCCTCAATGTAGGGACCGGGGAGCTGTTTTTT
TRBJ2-1	NA	TRBV19	TRBD2	CASSIGAGAIDEQFF	TGTGCCAGTAGTATAGGGGCGGGAGCGATCGATGAGCAGTTCTTC
TRBJ1-3	NA	TRBV27	TRBD1	CASTRQGLNTIYF	TGTGCCAGCACGCGACAGGGACTAAACACCATATATTTT
TRBJ2-1	NA	TRBV19	NA	CASSIRTPVGNEQFF	TGTGCCAGTAGTATCCGGACGCCCGTGGGGAATGAGCAGTTCTTC
TRBJ2-2	once	TRBV11-2	NA	CASSRIGGSNTGELFF	TGTGCCAGCAGCAGAATAGGGGGAAGCAACACCGGGGAGCTGTTTTTT
TRBJ2-7	NA	TRBV6-4	NA	CASSYASSYEQYF	TGTGCCAGCAGTTACGCGAGCTCCTACGAGCAGTACTTC
TRBJ2-2	NA	TRBV5-5	NA	CASNPSARGQLMNTGELFF	TGTGCCAGCAATCCCTCAGCCAGGGGTCAACTTATGAACACCGGGGAGCTGTTTTTT
TRBJ1-5	NA	TRBV21-1	NA	CATTTSLDRGNQPQHF	TGTGCCACCACAACCAGTTTAGACAGGGGGAATCAGCCCCAGCATTTT
TRBJ2-7	NA	TRBV18	TRBD1	CASSQDRSAGYYEQYF	TGTGCCAGCTCACAGGACAGGTCCGCCGGCTATTACGAGCAGTACTTC
TRBJ2-2	NA	TRBV7-6	NA	CASSLKLLARAGELFF	TGTGCCAGCAGCTTAAAGCTCCTAGCTCGGGCCGGGGAGCTGTTTTTT
TRBJ2-1	NA	TRBV7-6	TRBD1	CASSPGQGYNEQFF	TGTGCCAGCAGTCCGGGACAGGGATACAATGAGCAGTTCTTC
TRBJ1-2	NA	TRBV7-2	TRBD1	CASSFDRGLSGYTF	TGTGCCAGCAGCTTTGATAGGGGGCTAAGTGGCTACACCTTC
TRBJ1-4	NA	TRBV19	NA	CASSNRRSNEKLFF	TGTGCCAGTAGTAATAGACGGAGTAATGAAAAACTGTTTTTT
TRBJ2-7	NA	TRBV7-6	TRBD1	CASSSVGTGGVQYF	TGTGCCAGCAGCTCAGTAGGGACAGGGGGCGTGCAGTACTTC
TRBJ2-1	NA	TRBV6-5	NA	CASSYFRGADNEQFF	TGTGCCAGCAGTTACTTCCGGGGGGCCGACAATGAGCAGTTCTTC
TRBJ2-2	NA	TRBV7-2	NA	CASSFTATGGAGELFF	TGTGCCAGCAGCTTTACCGCGACGGGGGGCGCCGGGGAGCTGTTTTTT
TRBJ2-1	NA	TRBV2	TRBD2	CASGTSRPNEQFF	TGTGCCAGCGGGACTAGTAGGCCCAATGAGCAGTTCTTC
TRBJ2-2	NA	TRBV5-1	TRBD2	CASSLEGGTSGWNTGELFF	TGCGCCAGCAGCTTGGAAGGGGGGACTAGCGGATGGAACACCGGGGAGCTGTTTTTT
TRBJ1-1	NA	TRBV28	NA	CASSLRAGAAFF	TGTGCCAGCAGTTTAAGGGCCGGGGCGGCTTTCTTT
TRBJ2-4	NA	TRBV19	TRBD2	CASSLGGLGSKNIQYF	TGTGCCAGTAGCCTGGGCGGACTAGGGTCAAAAAACATTCAGTACTTC
TRBJ2-3	NA	TRBV6-5	NA	CASRRQTVSTDTQYF	TGTGCCAGCAGACGACAGACTGTAAGCACAGATACGCAGTATTTT
TRBJ2-2	NA	TRBV5-1	NA	CASSLGSDTGELFF	TGCGCCAGCAGCTTAGGGAGCGATACCGGGGAGCTGTTTTTT